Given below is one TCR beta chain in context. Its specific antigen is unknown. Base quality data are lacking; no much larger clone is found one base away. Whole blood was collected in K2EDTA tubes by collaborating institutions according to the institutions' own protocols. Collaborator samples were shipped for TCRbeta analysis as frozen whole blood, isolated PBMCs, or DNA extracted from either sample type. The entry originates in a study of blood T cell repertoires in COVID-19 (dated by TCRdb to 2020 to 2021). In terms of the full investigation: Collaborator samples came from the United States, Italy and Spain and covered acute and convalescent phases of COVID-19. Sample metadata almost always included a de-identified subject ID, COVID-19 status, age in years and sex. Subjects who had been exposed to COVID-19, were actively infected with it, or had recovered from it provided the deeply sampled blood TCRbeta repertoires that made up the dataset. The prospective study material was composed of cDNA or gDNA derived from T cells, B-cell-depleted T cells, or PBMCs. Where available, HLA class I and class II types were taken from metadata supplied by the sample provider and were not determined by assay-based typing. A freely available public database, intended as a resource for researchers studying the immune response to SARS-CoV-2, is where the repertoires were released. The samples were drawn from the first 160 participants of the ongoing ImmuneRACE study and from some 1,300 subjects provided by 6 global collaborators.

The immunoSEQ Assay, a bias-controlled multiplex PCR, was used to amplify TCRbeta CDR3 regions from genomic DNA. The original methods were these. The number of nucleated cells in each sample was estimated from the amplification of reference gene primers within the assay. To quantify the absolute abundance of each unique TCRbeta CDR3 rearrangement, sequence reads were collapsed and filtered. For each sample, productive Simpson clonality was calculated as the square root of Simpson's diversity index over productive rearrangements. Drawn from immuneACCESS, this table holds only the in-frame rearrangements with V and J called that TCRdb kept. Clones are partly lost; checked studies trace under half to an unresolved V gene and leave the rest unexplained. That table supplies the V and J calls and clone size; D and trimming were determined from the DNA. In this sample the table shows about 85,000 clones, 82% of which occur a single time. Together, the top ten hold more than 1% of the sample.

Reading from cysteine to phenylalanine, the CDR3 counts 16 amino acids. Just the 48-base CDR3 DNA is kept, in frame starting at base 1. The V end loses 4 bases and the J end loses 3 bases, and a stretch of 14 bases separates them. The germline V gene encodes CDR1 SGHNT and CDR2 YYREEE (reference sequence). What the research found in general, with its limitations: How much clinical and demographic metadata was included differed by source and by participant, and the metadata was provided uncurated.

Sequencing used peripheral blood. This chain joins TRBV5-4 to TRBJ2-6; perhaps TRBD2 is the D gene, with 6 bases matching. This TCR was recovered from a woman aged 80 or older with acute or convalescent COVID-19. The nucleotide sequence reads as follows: TGTGCCAGCAGCCCCGGAGGGGATGGTGGGGCCAACGTCCTGACTTTC. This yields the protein CASSPGGDGGANVLTF.